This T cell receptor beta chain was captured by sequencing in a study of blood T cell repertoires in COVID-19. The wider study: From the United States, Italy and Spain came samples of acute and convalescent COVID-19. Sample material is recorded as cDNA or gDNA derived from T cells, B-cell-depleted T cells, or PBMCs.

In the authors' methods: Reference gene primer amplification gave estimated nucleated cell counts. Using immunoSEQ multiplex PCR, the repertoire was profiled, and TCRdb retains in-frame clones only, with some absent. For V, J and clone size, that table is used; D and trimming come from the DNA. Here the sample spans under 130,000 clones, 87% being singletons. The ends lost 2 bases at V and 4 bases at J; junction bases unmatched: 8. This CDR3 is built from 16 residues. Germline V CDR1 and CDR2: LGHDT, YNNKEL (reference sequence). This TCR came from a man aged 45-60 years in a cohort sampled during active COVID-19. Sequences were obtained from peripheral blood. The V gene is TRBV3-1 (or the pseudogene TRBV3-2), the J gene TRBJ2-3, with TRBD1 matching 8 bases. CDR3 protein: CASSQNRQGNSDTQYF. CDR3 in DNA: TGTGCCAGCAGCCAAAACCGACAGGGGAACTCAGATACGCAGTATTTT.